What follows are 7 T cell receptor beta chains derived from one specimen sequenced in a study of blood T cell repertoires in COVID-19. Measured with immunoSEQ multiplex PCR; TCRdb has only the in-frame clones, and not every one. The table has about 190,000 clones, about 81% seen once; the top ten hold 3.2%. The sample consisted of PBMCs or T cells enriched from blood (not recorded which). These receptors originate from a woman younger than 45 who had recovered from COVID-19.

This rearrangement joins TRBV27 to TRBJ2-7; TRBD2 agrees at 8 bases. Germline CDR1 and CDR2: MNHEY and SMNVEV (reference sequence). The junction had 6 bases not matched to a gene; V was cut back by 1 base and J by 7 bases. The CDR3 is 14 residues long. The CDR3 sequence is CASSLFAGGWEQYF. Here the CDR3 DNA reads TGTGCCAGCAGTTTATTTGCGGGAGGTTGGGAGCAGTACTTC.

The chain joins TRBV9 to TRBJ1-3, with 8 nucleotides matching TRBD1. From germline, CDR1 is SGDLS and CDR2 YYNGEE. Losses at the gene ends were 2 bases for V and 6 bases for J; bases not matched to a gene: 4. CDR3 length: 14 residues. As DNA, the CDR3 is TGTGCCAGCAGCGTCACAGGGGGACCAAACACCATATATTTT. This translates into CASSVTGGPNTIYF.

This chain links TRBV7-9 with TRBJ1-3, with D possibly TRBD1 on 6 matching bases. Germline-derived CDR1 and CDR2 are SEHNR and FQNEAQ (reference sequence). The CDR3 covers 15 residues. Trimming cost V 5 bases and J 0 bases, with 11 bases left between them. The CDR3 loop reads CASSAGQYSGNTIYF. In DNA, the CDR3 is TGTGCCAGCAGCGCCGGACAGTACTCTGGAAACACCATATATTTT.

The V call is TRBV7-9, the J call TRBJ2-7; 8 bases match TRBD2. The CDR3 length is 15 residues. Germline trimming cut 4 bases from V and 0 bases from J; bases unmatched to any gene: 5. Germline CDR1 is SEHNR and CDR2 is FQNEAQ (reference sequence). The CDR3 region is CASSSGGRSSYEQYF. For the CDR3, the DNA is TGTGCCAGCAGCTCGGGAGGGCGAAGCTCCTACGAGCAGTACTTC.

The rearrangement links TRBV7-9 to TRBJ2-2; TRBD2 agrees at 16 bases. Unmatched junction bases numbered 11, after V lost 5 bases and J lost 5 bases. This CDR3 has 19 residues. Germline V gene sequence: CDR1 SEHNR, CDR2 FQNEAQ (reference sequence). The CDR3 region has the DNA TGTGCCAGCAGCCCGCGTCCCGGGACTAGCGGGAGGGGAACCGGGGAGCTGTTTTTT. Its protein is CASSPRPGTSGRGTGELFF.

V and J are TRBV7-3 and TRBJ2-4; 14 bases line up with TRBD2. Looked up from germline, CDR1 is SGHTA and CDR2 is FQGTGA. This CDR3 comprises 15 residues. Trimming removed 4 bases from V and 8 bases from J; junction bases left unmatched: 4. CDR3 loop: CASSSGLAGVDIQYF. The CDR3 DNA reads TGTGCCAGCAGCTCGGGACTAGCGGGAGTTGACATTCAGTACTTC. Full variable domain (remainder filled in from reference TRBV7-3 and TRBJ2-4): GAGVSQTPSNKVTEKGKYVELRCDPISGHTALYWYRQSLGQGPEFLIYFQGTGAADDSGLPNDRFFAVRPEGSVSTLKIQRTERGDSAVYLCASSSGLAGVDIQYFGAGTRLSVL.

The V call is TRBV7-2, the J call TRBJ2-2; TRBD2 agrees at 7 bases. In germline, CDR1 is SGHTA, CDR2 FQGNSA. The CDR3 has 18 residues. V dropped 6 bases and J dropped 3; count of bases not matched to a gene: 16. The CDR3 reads CASSRWEGWAADTGELFF. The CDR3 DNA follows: TGTGCCAGCAGTAGGTGGGAGGGGTGGGCAGCGGACACCGGGGAGCTGTTTTTT.